The subject of this entry is one T cell receptor (beta chain). This entry comes from a study of technical replicates of blood from a handful of donors. Libraries were prepared by immunoSEQ multiplex PCR; TCRdb keeps only in-frame clonotypes and omits some of them. Found here are almost 70,000 clones, approximately 91% of them singletons; the top ten hold roughly 4.3%. The material sequenced was PBMCs. This receptor was obtained from a human donor in good health. Some clones in this sample may be carry-over from other donors' samples.

The CDR3 sequence: CASSFTSGGTNEQFF. As DNA, the CDR3 is TGTGCCAGCAGCTTTACTAGCGGGGGGACCAATGAGCAGTTCTTC. The V gene is TRBV5-6, the J gene TRBJ2-1; 12 nucleotides line up with TRBD2. The J segment lost 6 bases and the V segment lost 2 bases, leaving 3 bases of the junction unmatched. The CDR3 extends over 15 amino acids. Germline V gene data show CDR1 as SGHDT and CDR2 as YYEEEE.